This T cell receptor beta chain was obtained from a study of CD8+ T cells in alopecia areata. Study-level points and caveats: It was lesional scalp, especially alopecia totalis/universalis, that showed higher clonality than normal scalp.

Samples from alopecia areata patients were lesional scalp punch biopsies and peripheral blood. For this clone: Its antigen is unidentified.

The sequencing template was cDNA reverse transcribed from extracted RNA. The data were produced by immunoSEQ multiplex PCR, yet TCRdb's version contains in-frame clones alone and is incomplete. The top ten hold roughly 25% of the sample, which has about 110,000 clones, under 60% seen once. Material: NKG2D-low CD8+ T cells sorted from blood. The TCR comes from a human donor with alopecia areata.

In DNA, the CDR3 is TGTGCCGGTGAGGGGATTGACACAGATACGCAGTATTTT. Its protein product is CAGEGIDTDTQYF. V gene TRBV7-9 combines with J gene TRBJ2-3; either TRBD1 or TRBD2 may supply D (5 bases each). Germline V gene lookup returns CDR1 SEHNR and CDR2 FQNEAQ (reference sequence). Trimming removed 11 bases from V and 2 bases from J, with 14 bases in between. The CDR3 spans 13 residues.